The 23 T cell receptor beta chains below all came from one sample that was sequenced in a study of breast tumors, draining lymph nodes, adjacent tissues. Samples came from axillary lymph nodes draining the breast cancer. From the multiplex PCR reads, TCRdb called clonotypes with MiXCR, one entry per CDR3 protein. The data contain around 150,000 distinct CDR3 sequences, approximately 29% of them singletons. Sequencing was carried out using axillary lymph node tissue. The receptors were gathered from a female donor with breast cancer. Some clones in this sample may be carry-over from other donors' samples.

This clonotype was seen repeatedly, ten times or more. V is TRBV11-2 and J is TRBJ1-6; D is unresolved. Germline-derived CDR1 and CDR2 are SGHAT and FQNNGV. CDR3 length: 14 amino acids. Trimming left V 3 bases short and J 5 bases short, with 8 bases between. The CDR3 sequence is CASSLQGDNSPLHF. CDR3 in DNA: TGTGCCAGCAGCTTGCAAGGAGATAATTCACCCCTCCACTTT.

This clonotype was seen many times. The V gene is TRBV5-1, the J gene TRBJ2-5, with D unclear. This CDR3 comprises 14 residues. The germline CDR1 and CDR2 sequences are SGHRS and YFSETQ. Between the trimmed V and J ends, which lost 0 bases and 5 bases, there was a span of 11 bases. The CDR3 loop is CASSLALGSETQYF. For the CDR3, the DNA is TGCGCCAGCAGCTTGGCCTTAGGGTCCGAGACCCAGTACTTC.

The chain carries TRBV11-1 and TRBJ2-2, with D perhaps matching TRBD1 (5 bases). Germline V gene data show CDR1 as SGHAT and CDR2 as FQDESV (reference sequence). The CDR3 loop spans 12 amino acids. V was clipped by 6 bases and J by 7 bases, with 9 bases between them. CDR3 in DNA: TGTGCCAGCAGACCACAGGACGGGGAGCTGTTTTTT. Translated, it gives CASRPQDGELFF.

Ten or more counts support this clonotype. The chain carries TRBV20-1 and TRBJ2-5; 7 nucleotides match TRBD2. CDR1 is DFQATT and CDR2 is SNEGSKA in the germline V gene (reference sequence). Losses at the gene ends were 7 bases for V and 1 base for J; bases not matched to a gene: 6. This CDR3 has 13 amino acids. CDR3 nucleotides: TGCAGTGTGAACGGGGGGTCCCAAGAGACCCAGTACTTC. Translated, it gives CSVNGGSQETQYF.

This clonotype appeared a few times. A read error may be the cause here, since a much bigger clone is one base away. The gene calls are TRBV6-6 and TRBJ1-6; TRBD1 is a possible D gene (6 bases). The V gene's germline CDR1 is MNHNY and CDR2 SVGAGI (reference sequence). Trimming stripped 6 bases from V and 2 bases from J, with 20 bases between. There are 18 residues in the CDR3. The CDR3 here is CASRQRTYRVPYNSPLHF. CDR3 bases: TGTGCCAGCAGGCAACGGACCTACAGGGTCCCCTATAATTCACCCCTCCACTTT.

In its sample, this clonotype was seen a few times. Since a much larger clone is just one base distant, this may be a read error. The J gene is TRBJ2-5, the V gene TRBV20-1; 7 bases are a match to TRBD1. This CDR3 comprises 14 residues. Germline CDR1 and CDR2: DFQATT and SNEGSKA (reference sequence). J gave up 7 bases and V 3 bases, and 11 bases lay outside the gene matches. The CDR3 DNA is TGCAGTGCTAGTTACGACAGGGAAGGGGCGACCCAGTACTTC. Encoded protein: CSASYDREGATQYF.

V usage is TRBV20-1 and J usage is TRBJ1-1; D is uncertain. V lost 3 bases, J lost 0 bases, and 8 bases lay in between. The CDR3 is 13 amino acids. Germline-derived CDR1 and CDR2 are DFQATT and SNEGSKA (reference sequence). Here the CDR3 reads CSASRTVNTEAFF. The CDR3 DNA sequence: TGCAGTGCTAGTCGGACGGTGAACACTGAAGCTTTCTTT.

This clonotype was found many times. This chain uses TRBV7-8 with TRBJ2-1; D ambiguous. This CDR3 region has 14 residues. Germline loops: CDR1 SGHVS, CDR2 FQNEAQ. V dropped 5 bases and J dropped 5 bases, with 13 bases sitting between them. DNA of the CDR3: TGTGCCAGCAGCGACAATACAATGGACAATGAGCAGTTCTTC. Its protein is CASSDNTMDNEQFF.

This clonotype was seen just once. The V call is TRBV29-1, the J call TRBJ1-2, with D possibly TRBD1 on 5 matching bases. CDR3 length: 14 residues. Germline lookup yields CDR1 SQVTM and CDR2 ANQGSEA. Trimming left V 6 bases short and J 0 bases short, with 14 bases between. The CDR3 loop is CSVGTGSANYGYTF. The DNA of the CDR3 is TGCAGCGTAGGAACAGGATCAGCTAACTATGGCTACACCTTC.

As for this clonotype: It is unclear where the CDR3 begins or ends on the DNA, so no DNA is shown, and the CDR3 is as TCRdb lists it. The V and J genes are TRBV12-3 or TRBV12-4 and TRBJ2-2; no check of the table's D call, TRBD1, against the DNA was made. The length of the CDR3 is 18 amino acids, counting both ends. The CDR3 loop reads CASSLCQGPPLRFGELFF.

At least ten counts were recorded for this clonotype. This sequence joins TRBV28 and TRBJ2-7; TRBD1 matches at 8 bases. This CDR3 has 14 residues. The germline CDR1 and CDR2 sequences are MDHEN and SYDVKM. With V trimmed by 5 bases and J by 3 bases, 6 bases remained unmatched. CDR3 in amino acids: CASSDQGAYYEQYF. The CDR3 DNA sequence: TGTGCCAGCAGTGATCAGGGGGCATACTACGAGCAGTACTTC.

There are many counts of this clonotype. The CDR3 spells CASSTRDRGFSDTQYF. CDR3 DNA: TGTGCCAGCAGCACCCGGGACAGGGGATTTTCAGATACGCAGTATTTT. The V call is TRBV13, the J call TRBJ2-3; 10 nucleotides match TRBD1. This CDR3 spans 16 amino acids. Looked up from germline, CDR1 is PRHDT and CDR2 is FYEKMQ (reference sequence). The junction had 9 bases not matched to a gene; V was cut back by 5 bases and J by 4 bases. The full variable domain, rest sourced from reference TRBV13 and TRBJ2-3, is AAGVIQSPRHLIKEKRETATLKCYPIPRHDTVYWYQQGPGQDPQFLISFYEKMQSDKGSIPDRFSAQQFSDYHSELNMSSLELGDSALYFCASSTRDRGFSDTQYFGPGTRLTVL.

This clonotype came up once. The chain employs TRBV2 and TRBJ1-2; TRBD1 matches 10 bases. The length of the CDR3 is 14 residues. Per germline, CDR1 SNHLY and CDR2 FYNNEI. The ends lost 6 bases at V and 8 bases at J; junction bases unmatched: 9. The CDR3 region is CASRATGTGEGYTF. The CDR3 bases are TGTGCCAGCAGAGCGACCGGGACAGGGGAAGGCTACACCTTC.

The chain joins TRBV5-1 to TRBJ2-3, with a possible D match to TRBD2 (6 bases). In germline, CDR1 is SGHRS, CDR2 YFSETQ. V was clipped by 7 bases and J by 4 bases, with 22 bases between them. This CDR3 spans 16 amino acids. The CDR3 DNA sequence: TGCGCCAGCGAGGGTACTGGGGGAGGACGGGCAGATACGCAGTATTTT. Protein: CASEGTGGGRADTQYF.

At least ten counts were recorded for this clonotype. This chain joins TRBV6-5 and TRBJ2-5; D is ambiguous. This CDR3 contains 13 residues. V lost 0 bases and J lost 5, with 7 bases in between. In germline, CDR1 is MNHEY, CDR2 SVGAGI. The CDR3 sequence is CASSYSSWETQYF. The CDR3, as DNA: TGTGCCAGCAGTTACTCGTCTTGGGAGACCCAGTACTTC.

This clonotype was picked up a small number of times. The genes are TRBV5-5 and TRBJ2-1; TRBD1 agrees at 9 bases. The CDR3 has 15 residues. J was trimmed by 7 bases and V by 4 bases; bases with no gene match: 9. Germline V gene sequence: CDR1 SGHKS, CDR2 YYEKEE (reference sequence). The CDR3 reads CASSADGQGRNEQFF. For the CDR3, the DNA is TGTGCCAGCAGCGCCGACGGACAGGGGAGGAATGAGCAGTTCTTC.

This clonotype came up many times. The gene calls are TRBV29-1 and TRBJ2-3; D might be TRBD1 or TRBD2, each matching 5 bases. The CDR3 runs 14 residues. V was cut by 7 bases and J by 0 bases, with 14 bases left in between. Germline CDR1 is SQVTM and CDR2 is ANQGSEA. The CDR3 nucleotides are TGCAGCGCCCGGGGACGGCCTAGCACAGATACGCAGTATTTT. As protein: CSARGRPSTDTQYF.

This clonotype was seen repeatedly, ten times or more. This chain links TRBV19 with TRBJ2-5, with 7 bases that match TRBD1. Germline assignment: CDR1 LNHDA and CDR2 SQIVND (reference sequence). The CDR3 totals 15 residues. The trim removed 2 bases at V and 2 bases at J, leaving 5 bases unmatched. The CDR3 spells CASSIIQGVQETQYF. CDR3 DNA: TGTGCCAGTAGTATAATCCAGGGGGTACAAGAGACCCAGTACTTC.

This clonotype was seen repeatedly, ten times or more. The V and J genes are TRBV4-2 and TRBJ1-4; unclear D gene. CDR3 length: 16 residues. Germline V gives CDR1 LGHNA, CDR2 YNFKEQ. V lost 4 bases, J lost 7 bases, and 19 bases lay in between. CDR3 in amino acids: CASSRNGLIQAEKLFF. In nucleotides, the CDR3 is TGTGCCAGCAGCCGCAACGGATTGATCCAGGCTGAAAAACTGTTTTTT.

J is TRBJ2-4 and V is TRBV9; D is perhaps TRBD1 (6 bases). With 0 bases removed from V and 6 bases from J, the gap between germline ends came to 10 bases. Per the germline V gene, CDR1 is SGDLS and CDR2 is YYNGEE. CDR3 length: 14 residues. In DNA form, the CDR3 reads TGTGCCAGCAGCGTAGATGGCAGGGGAAACATTCAGTACTTC. It yields the protein CASSVDGRGNIQYF.

The genes are TRBV9 and TRBJ2-7, with D tentatively TRBD2 (6 bases). The CDR3 consists of 15 residues. Trimming left V 0 bases short and J 0 bases short, with 10 bases between. The V gene's germline CDR1 is SGDLS and CDR2 YYNGEE. This chain's CDR3 is CASSVGVSGSYEQYF. In nucleotides, the CDR3 is TGTGCCAGCAGCGTAGGGGTTAGCGGCTCCTACGAGCAGTACTTC.

This clonotype was picked up many times. The chain combines TRBV2 with TRBJ2-2; TRBD2 matches 10 bases. The CDR3 has 15 amino acids. Germline V CDR1 and CDR2: SNHLY, FYNNEI. The V gene end was trimmed by 4 bases and the J gene end by 6 bases; junction bases not matched to a gene: 5. In DNA, the CDR3 is TGTGCCAGCAGTGTGAATAGCGGGGGGCCCGGGGAGCTGTTTTTT. It codes for CASSVNSGGPGELFF.

V gene TRBV3-1 combines with J gene TRBJ2-6; D may match TRBD1 or TRBD2 (6 bases each). The CDR3 covers 20 residues. V lost 1 base and J 0 bases, leaving 19 bases between the germline ends. CDR1 and CDR2 (germline): LGHDT, YNNKEL (reference sequence). The CDR3 DNA sequence: TGTGCCAGCAGCCAAGTGGGGGCTGCAGGGACTTTCTCTGGGGCCAACGTCCTGACTTTC. Its protein is CASSQVGAAGTFSGANVLTF.